This T cell receptor beta chain was captured in a study of T cell clonotyping in hematopoietic cell transplantation. Across the whole study: Samples: about 28 days before transplant, then days 30, 100 and 180 after.

Comment on this clone: The antigen is undetermined.

Assay: immunoSEQ multiplex PCR; the TCRdb copy retains only in-frame clones and omits some. The data show roughly 13,000 clones, with roughly 60% seen just once and about 8.8% held by the top ten. Study observations and caveats: Few recipient clonotypes overlapped donors; over 95% were de novo at given depth.

CDR1 and CDR2 (germline): MGHDK, SYGVNS. Trimming took 2 bases from V and 3 from J; bases not matched to a gene: 6. The CDR3 contains 17 residues. Sequencing used PBMCs. The sequence was collected from a human donor who either received an allogeneic hematopoietic cell transplant for a myeloid malignancy or was a related donor (not recorded which). Some clones in this sample may be carry-over from other donors' samples. This chain joins TRBV25-1 and TRBJ2-7; TRBD2 agrees at 14 bases. The CDR3 nucleotides read TGTGCCAGCAGTGAAACGCCGGGACTAGCGGGGGACTACGAGCAGTACTTC. This translates into CASSETPGLAGDYEQYF.